One and the same sample provided the 4 T cell receptor beta chains below, sequenced in a study of blood T cell repertoires in COVID-19. TCRdb's copy holds only in-frame clones and misses some; the assay was immunoSEQ multiplex PCR. Of about 180,000 clones in the sample, roughly 86% were seen once. The specimen was peripheral blood. The origin of the receptors is a man aged 40-50 years with active or convalescent COVID-19.

J is TRBJ1-4 and V is TRBV7-9, with D possibly being TRBD1 (6 bases). Between the trimmed V and J ends, which lost 2 bases and 7 bases, there was a span of 14 bases. The CDR3 is made up of 15 amino acids. Germline V gives CDR1 SEHNR, CDR2 FQNEAQ (reference sequence). The CDR3 sequence is CASSLFPGDGEKLFF. The CDR3, as DNA: TGTGCCAGCAGCTTATTCCCAGGGGACGGTGAAAAACTGTTTTTT. Combining the CDR3 with reference TRBV7-9 and TRBJ1-4 gives the whole variable domain DTGVSQNPRHKITKRGQNVTFRCDPISEHNRLYWYRQTLGQGPEFLTYFQNEAQLEKSRLLSDRFSAERPKGSFSTLEIQRTEQGDSAMYLCASSLFPGDGEKLFFGSGTQLSVL.

J is TRBJ2-1 and V is TRBV19; weak D call: TRBD2 (5 bases). V was cut by 5 bases and J by 2 bases, with 10 bases left in between. Germline CDR1 reads LNHDA; CDR2 reads SQIVND (reference sequence). The length of the CDR3 is 14 residues. The CDR3 here is CASSFLGAYNEQFF. In DNA, the CDR3 is TGTGCCAGTAGTTTCCTCGGGGCCTACAATGAGCAGTTCTTC.

The V and J genes are TRBV5-1 and TRBJ1-2; 7 nucleotides line up with TRBD1. Germline-derived CDR1 and CDR2 are SGHRS and YFSETQ. Losses at the gene ends were 4 bases for V and 2 bases for J; bases not matched to a gene: 8. The length of the CDR3 is 15 residues. The CDR3 coding sequence is TGCGCCAGCAGCCCGAGTTTGGGACAGAACTATGGCTACACCTTC. Protein product: CASSPSLGQNYGYTF.

The chain joins TRBV29-1 to TRBJ2-5, with D tentatively TRBD1 (5 bases). The CDR3 is 12 amino acids. Per germline, CDR1 SQVTM and CDR2 ANQGSEA. The V end lost 4 bases, the J end lost 2 bases, and 8 bases lay between the germline ends. CDR3 region: CSVAQVQETQYF. In DNA, the CDR3 is TGCAGCGTTGCACAGGTACAAGAGACCCAGTACTTC. Combining the CDR3 with reference TRBV29-1 and TRBJ2-5 gives the whole variable domain SAVISQKPSRDICQRGTSLTIQCQVDSQVTMMFWYRQQPGQSLTLIATANQGSEATYESGFVIDKFPISRPNLTFSTLTVSNMSPEDSSIYLCSVAQVQETQYFGPGTRLLVL.